These 29 T cell receptor beta chains were sequenced from one sample in a study of CD8+ T cells in alopecia areata. A panel of CD4, CD8alpha, NKG2D, NKG2ACE and other markers served to sort pooled cutaneous lymph node cells. After isolation, RNA underwent reverse transcription to generate cDNA as the sequencing template. Profiling relied on immunoSEQ multiplex PCR, and the TCRdb table lists in-frame clones only, not all of them. The record shows over 250,000 clones for this sample, with no singletons present. Sequences were obtained from CD4+ T cells sorted from a lymph node. These receptor sequences come from a C3H/HeJ mouse with alopecia areata. For the strain, the MHC haplotype given is H2-k.

Comment on this clone: Mouse names are used for the genes. Read data end 4 residues before the CDR3 end; the end is taken from the germline J gene. V usage is TRBV13-1 and J usage is TRBJ2-7; TRBD1 matches at 7 bases. Germline assignment: CDR1 NSHNY and CDR2 SYGAGN. The CDR3 extends over 15 amino acids. With 2 bases clipped from V and 0 bases from J, the junction kept 5 bases outside the gene matches. CDR3 in amino acids: CASSDVRQGSYEQYF. CDR3 bases read: TGTGCCAGCAGTGACGTCAGACAGGGCTCCTAT.

In its sample, this clone was seen a few times. Mouse gene names apply. CDR3 protein: CASSGLRDRGNSPLYF. CDR3 DNA, as far as it was read: TGTGCCAGCAGTGGTCTCCGGGACAGGGGGAATTCGCCC. The chain has TRBV13-1 and TRBJ1-6, with 11 bases matching TRBD1. Read sequence stops 3 residues before the CDR3 end, and the germline J gene provides the missing end. TRBJ1-6 is sorted into the ORF group, with uncertain function. There are 16 residues in the CDR3. Germline CDR1 reads NSHNY; CDR2 reads SYGAGN. The junction had 6 bases not matched to a gene; V was cut back by 3 bases and J by 7 bases.

This clone was seen a handful of times. These gene names are mouse names. The read comes to an end 4 residues before the CDR3 does, leaving the germline J gene to fill in the end. This chain joins TRBV14 and TRBJ2-5, with TRBD2 matching 12 bases. The CDR3 runs to 16 residues. J gave up 3 bases and V 2 bases, and 4 bases lay outside the gene matches. Per the germline V gene, CDR1 is SGHDT and CDR2 is FRDEAV. The sequenced CDR3 bases are TGTGCCAGCAGTTTAGGGACTGGGGGGCCTCAAGAC. Translated, it gives CASSLGTGGPQD. The full CDR3 protein reads CASSLGTGGPQDTQYF.

This clone appeared a few times. Genes and germline come from the mouse. CDR3 bases read: TGTGCCAGCAGTTTGGCAGGGGTTGAC. Its translation is CASSLAGVD. The complete CDR3 sequence is CASSLAGVDTQYF. V is TRBV13-1 and J is TRBJ2-5; D is possibly TRBD1 (6 bases). The read ends 4 residues early relative to the CDR3; the germline J gene fills the gap. Germline CDR1 reads NSHNY; CDR2 reads SYGAGN. This CDR3 comprises 13 residues.

In its sample, this clone was seen a few times. Mouse gene names and germline throughout. The read is 4 residues too short to cover the CDR3 end, so that end is filled in from the germline J gene. The J gene is TRBJ1-2, the V gene TRBV2, with D possibly being TRBD1 (6 bases). The ends were cut back, 0 bases at V and 3 bases at J, with 11 bases in the middle. From germline, CDR1 is LGHNA and CDR2 YSYQKL. The CDR3 runs to 15 residues. The part of the CDR3 DNA that was read is TGTGCCAGCAGCCAAGATAGGGGGGCAGACTCC. Its protein is CASSQDRGADS. The whole CDR3 sequence is CASSQDRGADSDYTF. The full variable domain, completed using reference TRBV2 and TRBJ1-2, is DPKIIQKPKYLVAVTGSEKILICEQYLGHNAMYWYRQSAKKPLEFMFSYSYQKLMDNQTASSRFQPQSSKKNHLDLQITALKPDDSATYFCASSQDRGADSDYTFGSGTRLLVI.

This clone was seen a few times. Gene and germline names: mouse. The CDR3 goes on 4 residues after the read ends, and that part is filled in from the germline J gene. This chain connects TRBV13-1 to TRBJ2-2, with a possible D match to TRBD1 (5 bases). Trimming removed 4 bases at V and 1 base at J, with 8 bases between. Germline lookup yields CDR1 NSHNY and CDR2 SYGAGN. The CDR3 loop spans 14 amino acids. The CDR3 reads CASSFDRNTGQLYF. The part of the CDR3 DNA that was read is TGTGCCAGCAGTTTTGACAGAAACACCGGG.

This clone turned up a few times. All gene names here are mouse names. Read data end 4 residues before the CDR3 end; the end is taken from the germline J gene. The chain recombines TRBV19 with TRBJ1-2; a possible D gene is TRBD1 (6 bases). This CDR3 region has 15 residues. CDR1 is FNHDT, CDR2 SITEND, per germline (reference sequence). Deletions cut 4 bases from V and 0 bases from J, with 13 bases between. The CDR3: CASSPSGVANSDYTF. Partial CDR3 DNA: TGTGCCAGCAGTCCCTCAGGGGTGGCAAACTCC.

As concerns this clone: Mouse names are used for the genes. Coverage ceases 4 residues before the CDR3 finishes, and the germline J gene fills in the end. This chain uses TRBV5 with TRBJ2-3, with D maybe TRBD1 (6 bases). This CDR3 has 16 amino acids. V lost 0 bases, J lost 0 bases, and 10 bases lay in between. Germline CDR1 is LGHNA and CDR2 is YNLKQL (reference sequence). CDR3 bases read: TGTGCCAGCAGCCAAGATTGGACAGTGAGTGCAGAA. Its translation is CASSQDWTVSAE. The full-length CDR3 reads as CASSQDWTVSAETLYF.

This clone was detected only a few times. The germline and genes are mouse ones. Incomplete CDR3 DNA: TGTGCCTGGAGTCTAGAGAGGGGA. Encoded protein: CAWSLERG. The entire CDR3 protein reads CAWSLERGEVFF. V usage is TRBV31 and J usage is TRBJ1-1, with a weak D call TRBD1 (5 bases). The read terminates 4 residues ahead of where the CDR3 ends, so the germline J gene completes it. Germline V gene data show CDR1 as GKSSPN and CDR2 as SITVG. The CDR3 length is 12 residues.

This clone has only a few counts. The gene symbols are mouse symbols. The read finishes 3 residues shy of the CDR3 end, and the germline J gene is used to complete it. Other DNA sequences from this sample encode an identical CDR3 as well. The chain carries TRBV5 and TRBJ1-6, with D maybe TRBD1 (6 bases). TRBJ1-6 belongs to the ORF category, with a function that is uncertain. V lost 0 bases and J lost 6, with 9 bases in between. There are 15 residues in the CDR3. The germline CDR1 and CDR2 sequences are LGHNA and YNLKQL (reference sequence). The CDR3 bases that were read are TGTGCCAGCAGCCAAGACAGGGGAGGTAATTCGCCC. This gives the protein CASSQDRGGNSP. The CDR3, in full, reads CASSQDRGGNSPLYF.

The table lists this clone with a few counts. Gene names and germline match the mouse. The read ends 4 residues before the CDR3 terminus; that terminus is restored from the germline J gene. The chain links TRBV5 to TRBJ2-2; 10 bases agree with TRBD2. V was clipped by 0 bases and J by 4 bases; unmatched bases: 2. Germline loops: CDR1 LGHNA, CDR2 YNLKQL (reference sequence). CDR3 size: 16 residues. CDR3: CASSQDGLGATGQLYF. The sequenced part of the CDR3 DNA is TGTGCCAGCAGCCAAGACGGACTGGGGGCCACCGGG.

In its sample, this clone was seen a few times. Genes here carry mouse names. The read halts 4 residues ahead of the CDR3 end, with the missing end drawn from the germline J gene. The rearrangement uses TRBV13-2 and TRBJ2-2; the D gene is possibly TRBD2 (5 bases). Between the trimmed V and J ends, which lost 0 bases and 3 bases, there was a span of 9 bases. CDR1 and CDR2 (germline): NNHNN, SYGAGS (reference sequence). The CDR3 length is 15 residues. The CDR3 spells CASGDAAWDTGQLYF. The sequenced CDR3 bases are TGTGCCAGCGGTGATGCGGCCTGGGACACCGGG.

As regards this clone: Gene names are mouse gene names. The read stops 4 residues short of the end of the CDR3; the missing end is completed from the germline J gene. Other DNA sequences in this specimen translate into the identical CDR3. The V and J genes are TRBV1 and TRBJ2-1; 10 bases agree with TRBD1. Germline CDR1 and CDR2: NSQYPW and LRSPGD (reference sequence). The V segment lost 3 bases and the J segment 4 bases; nucleotides outside the gene matches: 3. This CDR3 contains 15 residues. CDR3 in amino acids: CTCSARDRGYAEQFF. Partial CDR3 DNA: TGCACCTGCAGTGCGCGGGACAGGGGATATGCT.

This clone was observed a handful of times. Germline and genes here are mouse. The CDR3 end falls 4 residues outside the read, so it is completed with the germline J gene. The V and J genes are TRBV13-1 and TRBJ2-1; tentatively, D is TRBD1 (5 bases). V lost 0 bases, J lost 0 bases, and 7 bases lay in between. The CDR3 runs to 15 residues. The germline V gene encodes CDR1 NSHNY and CDR2 SYGAGN. CDR3: CASSDAGINYAEQFF. The DNA read from the CDR3 is TGTGCCAGCAGTGATGCAGGGATTAACTATGCT.

This clone came up a few times. Here the gene names and germline are mouse. Read sequence stops 4 residues before the CDR3 end, and the germline J gene provides the missing end. V usage is TRBV13-3 and J usage is TRBJ1-2, with a possible D match to TRBD1 (6 bases). V was shortened by 6 bases and J by 0 bases, with 12 bases between the two germline ends. The CDR3 spans 14 residues. CDR1 and CDR2 from the germline V gene are NNHDY and SYVADS. The CDR3 region is CASKRQASNSDYTF. The DNA read from the CDR3 is TGTGCCAGCAAAAGACAGGCCTCAAACTCC.

A word on this clone: Mouse names are used for the genes. The read ends 4 residues before the CDR3 terminus; that terminus is restored from the germline J gene. The sample has other DNA sequences that encode this CDR3 too. V is TRBV19 and J is TRBJ2-7; 8 bases align to TRBD1. Germline loops: CDR1 FNHDT, CDR2 SITEND (reference sequence). CDR3 length equals 12 residues. After removal of 7 bases from V and 3 bases from J, the junction contained 3 bases not matched to a gene. CDR3 protein: CASLTGGYEQYF. Partial CDR3 DNA: TGTGCCAGCCTCACAGGGGGCTAT. Using reference TRBV19 and TRBJ2-7 for the parts outside the CDR3, the full variable domain is GGIITQTPKFLIGQEGQKLTLKCQQNFNHDTMYWYRQDSGKGLRLIYYSITENDLQKGDLSEGYDASREKKSSFSLTVTSAQKNEMAVFLCASLTGGYEQYFGPGTRLTVL.

Concerning this clone itself: The listed genes are named as in mouse. The read halts 4 residues ahead of the CDR3 end, with the missing end drawn from the germline J gene. The chain carries TRBV13-1 and TRBJ2-2, with 8 bases lining up with TRBD2. The CDR3 has 13 residues. The germline V gene encodes CDR1 NSHNY and CDR2 SYGAGN. V lost 2 bases to trimming and J lost 6 bases; unmatched junction nucleotides: 0. CDR3 residues: CASSDWGAGQLYF. The sequenced CDR3 bases are TGTGCCAGCAGTGACTGGGGGGCCGGG.

This clone was detected many times. Here the gene names and germline are mouse. The CDR3 is cut off 4 residues early in the read; its end comes from the germline J gene. The chain carries TRBV17 and TRBJ1-2; no clear D. The CDR3 runs to 11 residues. CDR1 is MNHDT and CDR2 is YYDKIL in the germline V gene. Trimming pared 7 bases from V and 1 base from J, leaving 4 bases between. The CDR3 loop is CASTENSDYTF. The covered CDR3 bases are TGTGCTAGCACAGAAAACTCC.

As regards this clone: Gene and germline names: mouse. Coverage ceases 4 residues before the CDR3 finishes, and the germline J gene fills in the end. The chain couples TRBV5 to TRBJ2-1, with 12 bases that match TRBD1. Germline trimming cut 4 bases from V and 6 bases from J; bases unmatched to any gene: 7. The germline CDR1 and CDR2 sequences are LGHNA and YNLKQL (reference sequence). The CDR3 runs 16 residues. Incomplete CDR3 DNA: TGTGCCAGCAGCCCCCTTGGGACAGGGGGCGGTGCT. Translation: CASSPLGTGGGA. The CDR3 in its entirety is CASSPLGTGGGAEQFF.

Regarding this clone: Genes here carry mouse names. The read falls 3 residues short of the CDR3 end, and the missing part is taken from the germline J gene. The chain is built from TRBV13-3 and TRBJ1-6, with D uncertain. TRBJ1-6 is identified as an open reading frame with a role that is uncertain. This CDR3 is 13 amino acids long. The germline V gene encodes CDR1 NNHDY and CDR2 SYVADS. The V gene lost 2 bases and the J gene lost 6 bases, with 6 bases spanning the gap. CDR3 protein: CASSDSLNSPLYF. The part of the CDR3 DNA that was read is TGTGCCAGCAGTGACAGCCTTAATTCGCCC.

For this clone: Gene names and germline match the mouse. The read stops 4 residues short of the end of the CDR3; the missing end is completed from the germline J gene. V is TRBV17 and J is TRBJ2-7; tentatively, D is TRBD2 (5 bases). V was pared by 3 bases and J by 2 bases, with 11 bases between. Germline CDR1 reads MNHDT; CDR2 reads YYDKIL. The CDR3 is 14 amino acids. CDR3 in amino acids: CASSSEAGTYEQYF. CDR3 bases read: TGTGCTAGCAGTAGCGAGGCTGGGACCTAT.

As regards this clone: These gene names are mouse names. The observed sequence ends 4 residues before the CDR3 terminus, with the missing tail filled in from the germline J gene. Other DNA sequences from this sample encode an identical CDR3 as well. V usage is TRBV13-1 and J usage is TRBJ2-5, with D maybe TRBD2 (7 bases). CDR1 and CDR2 (germline): NSHNY, SYGAGN. The CDR3 runs 15 residues. V was shortened by 0 bases and J by 2 bases, with 10 bases between the two germline ends. CDR3 sequence reads: CASSDARGGQDTQYF. CDR3 bases read: TGTGCCAGCAGTGATGCAAGGGGGGGCCAAGAC.

This clone was seen only a few times. A much larger clone sits a single nucleotide away, making a read error possible. Mouse names are used for the genes. The read stops 4 residues short of the end of the CDR3; the missing end is completed from the germline J gene. The identical CDR3 is also encoded by other nucleotide sequences in the sample. The chain recombines TRBV13-1 with TRBJ2-3, with D maybe TRBD2 (6 bases). The CDR3 runs to 15 residues. The V gene lost 0 bases and the J gene lost 0 bases, with 8 bases spanning the gap. In germline, CDR1 is NSHNY, CDR2 SYGAGN. The CDR3 sequence: CASSDAGVSAETLYF. The DNA read from the CDR3 is TGTGCCAGCAGTGATGCTGGGGTTAGTGCAGAA.

Turning to this clone: The germline and genes are mouse ones. The read stops 4 residues short of the end of the CDR3; the missing end is completed from the germline J gene. The rearrangement uses TRBV19 and TRBJ2-7; TRBD1 aligns across 10 bases. CDR1 FNHDT and CDR2 SITEND come from the germline V gene (reference sequence). The CDR3 totals 15 residues. The CDR3 region is CASRPPPGQGYEQYF. CDR3 DNA (partial): TGTGCCAGCAGACCCCCTCCGGGACAGGGGTAT.

Of note for this clone: Gene names and germline refer to mouse. The CDR3 end lies 4 residues beyond the end of the read and is filled in from the germline J gene. This rearrangement joins TRBV1 to TRBJ2-4; 8 positions match TRBD1. Looked up from germline, CDR1 is NSQYPW and CDR2 is LRSPGD (reference sequence). This CDR3 is built from 16 residues. This CDR3 reads CTCSADRQGMENTLYF. The part of the CDR3 DNA that was read is TGCACCTGCAGTGCAGATCGACAGGGGATGGAAAAC.

Details on this clone: Mouse names are used for the genes. Distinct nucleotide sequences in the sample also encode this CDR3. Partial CDR3 DNA: TGCACCTGCAGTGCAGGGTCCTAT. Its translation is CTCSAGSY. The full CDR3 is CTCSAGSYEQYF. This sequence joins TRBV1 and TRBJ2-7; the D is unclear. Read data end 4 residues before the CDR3 end; the end is taken from the germline J gene. CDR1 is NSQYPW, CDR2 LRSPGD, per germline (reference sequence). The V end was cut by 1 base, the J end by 1 base, with 2 bases between. This CDR3 has 12 residues.

This clone was seen a handful of times. Mouse gene names apply. Sequencing ends 4 residues short of the CDR3 end; the germline J gene provides the rest. This chain links TRBV13-1 with TRBJ1-1, with a tentative D call TRBD1 (6 bases). CDR1 NSHNY and CDR2 SYGAGN come from the germline V gene. There are 16 residues in the CDR3. Trimming pared 3 bases from V and 0 bases from J, leaving 15 bases between. The CDR3 here is CASSVKTSGANTEVFF. Partial CDR3 DNA: TGTGCCAGCAGTGTCAAAACCTCAGGGGCAAACACA.

This clone has just a few counts. Gene labels here are mouse ones. The read ends 4 residues shy of where the CDR3 ends; the end is completed using the germline J gene. This chain uses TRBV5 with TRBJ1-2, with D maybe TRBD1 (5 bases). CDR1 LGHNA and CDR2 YNLKQL come from the germline V gene (reference sequence). The CDR3 spans 14 residues. CDR3 region: CASSQVLGGGDYTF. The part of the CDR3 DNA that was read is TGTGCCAGCAGCCAAGTCCTGGGGGGTGGC.

Remarks on this clone: Gene and germline names: mouse. The read is 4 residues too short to cover the CDR3 end, so that end is filled in from the germline J gene. The chain employs TRBV31 and TRBJ2-7; the D gene is possibly TRBD1 (6 bases). Germline CDR1 GKSSPN, CDR2 SITVG. V was pared by 0 bases and J by 2 bases, with 11 bases between. The CDR3 runs to 14 residues. The CDR3 sequence: CAWSLGRGPYEQYF. The CDR3 bases that were read are TGTGCCTGGAGTCTCGGCAGGGGCCCCTAT.